A single sample gave rise to the 25 T cell receptor beta chains below, sequenced in a study of shared clonotypes between healthy human individuals. Measured with immunoSEQ multiplex PCR; TCRdb has only the in-frame clones, and not every one. Of more than 2,000,000 clones in the sample, 90% to 95% are singletons; the top ten hold about 0.39%. What was sequenced was naive CD4+ T cells from PBMCs. Subset noted: CD45RA+ positively selected. The receptors derive from a man between 18 and 29 years old in good health. Some clones in this sample may be carry-over from other donors' samples.

The chain is built from TRBV2 and TRBJ2-1; no clear D. V was shortened by 5 bases and J by 2 bases, with 10 bases between the two germline ends. Looked up from germline, CDR1 is SNHLY and CDR2 is FYNNEI. The CDR3 loop spans 14 amino acids. In nucleotides, the CDR3 is TGTGCCAGCAGTACCGGGCCTCCCTACAATGAGCAGTTCTTC. Translated, it gives CASSTGPPYNEQFF.

The chain is built from TRBV30 and TRBJ2-5; 7 bases align to TRBD2. Looked up from germline, CDR1 is GTSNPN and CDR2 is SVGIG (reference sequence). V shed 1 base, J shed 7 bases, and the junction held 6 bases outside the gene matches. The CDR3 is 13 amino acids. The CDR3 here is CAWSGDYLRTQYF. The CDR3 bases are TGTGCCTGGAGTGGGGACTACCTAAGGACCCAGTACTTC.

This chain joins TRBV6-1 and TRBJ2-4; D may be TRBD1 (7 bases). This CDR3 spans 15 amino acids. From germline, CDR1 is MNHNS and CDR2 SASEGT. Deletions cut 6 bases from V and 0 bases from J, with 12 bases between. CDR3 protein: CASRTGRLAKNIQYF. CDR3 sequence (DNA): TGTGCCAGCAGGACAGGGAGGCTAGCCAAAAACATTCAGTACTTC.

This clone has just one count. V usage is TRBV6-5 and J usage is TRBJ1-2, with TRBD1 as a possible D gene (5 bases). This CDR3 comprises 16 residues. V was cut by 0 bases and J by 4 bases, with 15 bases left in between. Looked up from germline, CDR1 is MNHEY and CDR2 is SVGAGI. This chain's CDR3 is CASSYSISGGTYGYTF. The CDR3 bases are TGTGCCAGCAGTTACTCGATAAGCGGGGGAACCTATGGCTACACCTTC.

The J gene is TRBJ2-1, the V gene TRBV19, with a possible D match to TRBD1 (5 bases). The CDR3 is made up of 15 amino acids. Germline V CDR1 and CDR2: LNHDA, SQIVND (reference sequence). V was cut by 5 bases and J by 9 bases, with 20 bases left in between. The CDR3 sequence is CASSLGLHSSGEQFF. For the CDR3, the DNA is TGTGCCAGTAGTCTGGGGCTCCACTCCTCGGGTGAGCAGTTCTTC.

The genes are TRBV4-1 and TRBJ2-7, with D possibly matching TRBD2 (6 bases). Germline V lookup: CDR1 MGHRA, CDR2 YSYEKL. Trimming stripped 0 bases from V and 5 bases from J, with 17 bases between. This CDR3 has 16 amino acids. The CDR3 bases are TGCGCCAGCAGCCAAGATCGTAGGGCAGGGAGGAACGAGCAGTACTTC. Protein: CASSQDRRAGRNEQYF.

This chain connects TRBV4-2 to TRBJ2-7, with D unresolved. The CDR3 sequence is 17 residues long. CDR1 LGHNA and CDR2 YNFKEQ come from the germline V gene. Deletions cut 0 bases from V and 1 base from J, with 16 bases between. Here the CDR3 reads CASSQDPSRRLSYEQYF. In DNA, the CDR3 is TGTGCCAGCAGCCAAGATCCAAGTAGGCGGTTATCCTACGAGCAGTACTTC.

This chain connects TRBV10-3 to TRBJ2-5, with D possibly called TRBD1 or TRBD2 (5 bases each). Germline CDR1 is ENHRY and CDR2 is SYGVKD. The CDR3 totals 14 residues. V was cut by 4 bases and J by 1 base, with 10 bases left in between. The CDR3 is CAISVAGTQETQYF. The CDR3 bases are TGTGCCATCAGTGTAGCCGGGACCCAAGAGACCCAGTACTTC.

The V and J genes are TRBV7-2 and TRBJ1-1; 7 bases are a match to TRBD1. The germline gives CDR1 SGHTA, CDR2 FQGNSA. The CDR3 has 14 residues. V was clipped by 6 bases and J by 5 bases; unmatched bases: 9. CDR3 sequence: CASRPGGVGTEAFF. CDR3 DNA sequence: TGTGCCAGCAGGCCAGGGGGAGTCGGAACTGAAGCTTTCTTT.

The J gene is TRBJ2-5, the V gene TRBV5-1; 11 positions match TRBD2. Germline-derived CDR1 and CDR2 are SGHRS and YFSETQ. The ends lost 3 bases at V and 2 bases at J; junction bases unmatched: 6. The CDR3 has 16 amino acids. The CDR3 region is CASSSYRTSGQETQYF. CDR3 DNA: TGCGCCAGCAGCTCCTACAGGACTAGCGGGCAAGAGACCCAGTACTTC.

The chain links TRBV5-6 to TRBJ2-5, with 8 bases identical to TRBD2. Germline V lookup: CDR1 SGHDT, CDR2 YYEEEE. V shed 4 bases and J 4 bases; nucleotides not matched to a gene: 9. This CDR3 is built from 15 residues. CDR3 sequence: CASSDRAGAPETQYF. The CDR3 nucleotides are TGTGCCAGCAGCGACCGAGCGGGAGCCCCAGAGACCCAGTACTTC.

The chain joins TRBV20-1 to TRBJ2-7; maybe TRBD1 (6 bases). This CDR3 region has 10 residues. V lost 6 bases and J lost 7, with 10 bases in between. Germline values: CDR1 DFQATT, CDR2 SNEGSKA (reference sequence). The DNA of the CDR3 is TGCAGTGCCCACCAGGGGGAGCAGTACTTC. It is translated as CSAHQGEQYF.

The chain has TRBV18 and TRBJ1-4; 9 nucleotides align to TRBD1. Per germline, CDR1 KGHSH and CDR2 LQKENI. CDR3 length: 15 amino acids. Germline trimming cut 5 bases from V and 3 bases from J; bases unmatched to any gene: 4. In DNA, the CDR3 is TGTGCCAGCTCAGTCGGACAGGGGTCTAATGAAAAACTGTTTTTT. Translated: CASSVGQGSNEKLFF.

For this clone: Other DNA variants within this sample encode the same CDR3. The genes are TRBV28 and TRBJ2-7; unclear D gene. The CDR3 length is 12 residues. Germline CDR1 is MDHEN and CDR2 is SYDVKM. Trimming removed 4 bases at V and 4 bases at J, with 8 bases between. The CDR3 DNA is TGTGCCAGCAGTTCCGACTCTTACGAGCAGTACTTC. Translated: CASSSDSYEQYF.

This chain links TRBV5-1 with TRBJ2-3; 7 bases map to TRBD2. The trim removed 4 bases at V and 1 base at J, leaving 3 bases unmatched. Germline assignment: CDR1 SGHRS and CDR2 YFSETQ. The CDR3 has 14 residues. CDR3 residues: CASSGGSGTDTQYF. For the CDR3, the DNA is TGCGCCAGCAGCGGCGGGAGCGGCACAGATACGCAGTATTTT. Supplemented by reference TRBV5-1 and TRBJ2-3, the full variable domain reads KAGVTQTPRYLIKTRGQQVTLSCSPISGHRSVSWYQQTPGQGLQFLFEYFSETQRNKGNFPGRFSGRQFSNSRSEMNVSTLELGDSALYLCASSGGSGTDTQYFGPGTRLTVL.

This chain links TRBV2 with TRBJ2-7; TRBD1 might be the D (7 bases). Germline CDR1 and CDR2: SNHLY and FYNNEI. The CDR3 is 14 amino acids. Trimming took 6 bases from V and 3 from J, leaving 15 bases between them. Here the CDR3 reads CASSRQGGYYEQYF. CDR3 bases: TGTGCCAGCAGCAGACAGGGAGGCTACTACGAGCAGTACTTC.

In this sample, this clone turned up once. DNA of the CDR3: TGTGCCAGCAGCTTAGCGGGAGCTCAGGGGATGAGGAGCAATCAGCCCCAGCATTTT. This gives the protein CASSLAGAQGMRSNQPQHF. This chain joins TRBV7-9 and TRBJ1-5, with D tentatively TRBD1 (6 bases). The germline V gene has CDR1 SEHNR and CDR2 FQNEAQ (reference sequence). With 0 bases removed from V and 1 base from J, the gap between germline ends came to 19 bases. CDR3 length: 19 amino acids.

This clone was counted only a few times. This chain uses TRBV30 with TRBJ1-1; no clear D gene. Trimming removed 0 bases from V and 0 bases from J, with 11 bases in between. The CDR3 extends over 15 amino acids. Germline values: CDR1 GTSNPN, CDR2 SVGIG (reference sequence). CDR3 in DNA: TGTGCCTGGAGTGTAAGAAGGGCGGTGAACACTGAAGCTTTCTTT. Amino acids: CAWSVRRAVNTEAFF. Complete variable domain (other parts from reference TRBV30 and TRBJ1-1): SQTIHQWPATLVQPVGSPLSLECTVEGTSNPNLYWYRQAAGRGLQLLFYSVGIGQISSEVPQNLSASRPQDRQFILSSKKLLLSDSGFYLCAWSVRRAVNTEAFFGQGTRLTVV.

Comments on this clone: Other DNA sequences in the same sample also yield this CDR3. The rearrangement joins TRBV5-4 to TRBJ2-3; 12 bases match TRBD2. Per germline, CDR1 SGHNT and CDR2 YYREEE (reference sequence). The CDR3 runs 15 residues. J was trimmed by 5 bases and V by 4 bases; bases with no gene match: 5. CDR3 sequence: CASSPSGRAGDTQYF. Written as DNA, the CDR3 is TGTGCCAGCAGCCCTAGCGGGAGGGCCGGAGATACGCAGTATTTT.

J is TRBJ2-7 and V is TRBV5-1; the D gene could be TRBD1 or TRBD2 (5 bases each). CDR1 and CDR2 (germline): SGHRS, YFSETQ. The V gene lost 4 bases and the J gene lost 5 bases, with 25 bases spanning the gap. CDR3 size: 17 residues. The CDR3 nucleotides are TGCGCCAGCAGCCGGACCCGGGACGGGTACCTTTTGGACGAGCAGTACTTC. Its translation: CASSRTRDGYLLDEQYF.

The chain links TRBV7-2 to TRBJ2-6; D not certain. Looked up from germline, CDR1 is SGHTA and CDR2 is FQGNSA. The ends were cut back, 2 bases at V and 0 bases at J, with 14 bases in the middle. The CDR3 length is 18 residues. CDR3 region: CASSLFPVSYSGANVLTF. As DNA, the CDR3 is TGTGCCAGCAGCTTATTTCCTGTATCGTACTCTGGGGCCAACGTCCTGACTTTC.

The chain carries TRBV6-5 and TRBJ1-2, with TRBD1 identical over 11 bases. The CDR3 runs to 16 residues. Trimming at V came to 0 bases and at J to 5 bases, leaving 5 bases not matched to a gene. Germline CDR1 reads MNHEY; CDR2 reads SVGAGI. DNA of the CDR3: TGTGCCAGCAGTTACTCGAGGACAGGGGGCTTTTATGGCTACACCTTC. Translating it yields CASSYSRTGGFYGYTF.

This chain uses TRBV6-1 with TRBJ2-5; D may be TRBD1 or TRBD2 (6 bases each). V lost 4 bases, J lost 5 bases, and 20 bases lay in between. Looked up from germline, CDR1 is MNHNS and CDR2 is SASEGT. The CDR3 runs to 16 residues. The CDR3 DNA follows: TGTGCCAGCAGTGGACGGACGGGGGCCCTCGGGGAGACCCAGTACTTC. Its protein product is CASSGRTGALGETQYF.

This clone was detected only a few times. The same CDR3 can be traced to other DNA sequences in this sample. CDR3: CASSYSRGQPQHF. The CDR3 nucleotides are TGTGCCAGCAGTTACTCGAGAGGGCAGCCCCAGCATTTT. V is TRBV6-5 and J is TRBJ1-5; no firm D call. Trimming left V 0 bases short and J 7 bases short, with 7 bases between. Germline CDR1 reads MNHEY; CDR2 reads SVGAGI. This CDR3 is 13 amino acids long.

This clone was seen a handful of times. This CDR3 is also generated by other DNA sequences in the sample. V and J are TRBV18 and TRBJ1-4; D ambiguous. Trimming took 0 bases from V and 6 from J, leaving 5 bases between them. Germline CDR1 reads KGHSH; CDR2 reads LQKENI. This CDR3 is 13 amino acids long. CDR3: CASSPPSDEKLFF. As DNA, the CDR3 is TGTGCCAGCTCACCACCATCGGATGAAAAACTGTTTTTT.